The entry that follows covers one TCR beta chain sequence. Its antigen is as yet unknown. For TCRbeta, the library was prepared with unique molecular identifiers. TCRdb re-analysed the PCR reads in MiXCR, keeping a single row per CDR3 protein. The sample yields approximately 500,000 distinct CDR3 sequences, roughly 10% seen once. This sample is drawn from a study of T-cell reconstitution after alpha-beta-depleted transplantation in children. The study, taken as a whole, reports: Reportedly, only several hundred clones from non-depleted graft cells drove alpha-beta T-cell counts at about two months. A year post-transplant, T-cell counts and diversity derived mostly from newly produced T cells. In some patients, recipient T cells and intrathymic progenitors surviving conditioning explained high day-60 diversity.

CDR1 and CDR2 (germline): LNHDA, SQIVND (reference sequence). Trimming left V 7 bases short and J 2 bases short, with 11 bases between. The CDR3 has 13 amino acids. The sequencing used PBMCs, collected before TCRalphabeta/CD19-depleted stem cell transplant. This TCR was recovered from a child aged 2 to 10 with inherited bone marrow failure, due to receive a stem cell transplant. The genes are TRBV19 and TRBJ1-2; D unresolved. The CDR3 DNA reads TGTGCCAGTAATTCGGCGGGAAACTATGGCTACACCTTC. Its protein is CASNSAGNYGYTF.